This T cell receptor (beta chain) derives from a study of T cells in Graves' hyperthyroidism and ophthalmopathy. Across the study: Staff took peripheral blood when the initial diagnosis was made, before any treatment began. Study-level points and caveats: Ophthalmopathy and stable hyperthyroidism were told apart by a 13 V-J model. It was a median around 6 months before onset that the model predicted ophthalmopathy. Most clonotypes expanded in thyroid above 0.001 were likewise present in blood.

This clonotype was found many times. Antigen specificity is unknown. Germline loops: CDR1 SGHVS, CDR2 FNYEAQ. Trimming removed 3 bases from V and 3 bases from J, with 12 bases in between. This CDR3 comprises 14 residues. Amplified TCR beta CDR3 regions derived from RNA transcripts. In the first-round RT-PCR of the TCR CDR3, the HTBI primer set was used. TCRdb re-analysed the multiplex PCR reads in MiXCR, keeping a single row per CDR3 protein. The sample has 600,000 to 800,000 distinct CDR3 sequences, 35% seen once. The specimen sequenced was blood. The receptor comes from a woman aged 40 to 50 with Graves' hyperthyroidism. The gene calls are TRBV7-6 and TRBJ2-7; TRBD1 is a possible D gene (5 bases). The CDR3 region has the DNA TGTGCCAGCAGCTTGGTGACAGAAGTCTACGAGCAGTACTTC. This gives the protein CASSLVTEVYEQYF.